This T cell receptor beta chain originates from a study of T cell responses to AZD1222 COVID-19 vaccine. The assay was immunoSEQ multiplex PCR, and TCRdb's table has in-frame clones only and misses some. Here the sample spans tens of thousands of clones, about 87% being singletons. This clone was seen a single time. Its antigen is unidentified. Pooled samples include second doses given at about 4 or 12 weeks. Study-wide points: Spike-spanning, vaccine-associated CD4 TCRs were dominant at 160-218 and 743-854. Repertoire sampling occurred only after the peak T cell response. Reportedly, close to half of spike-specific TCRs are directed against unmutated variant regions.

The starting material was peripheral blood, obtained 28 days after the second AZD1222 dose. The source of this sequence is an adult who received the AZD1222 COVID-19 vaccine.

CDR3 nucleotides: TGTGCCAGCAGTCGAAACAGGGATCAAAACGGGGAGCTGTTTTTT. Translated, it gives CASSRNRDQNGELFF. V gene TRBV6-5 combines with J gene TRBJ2-2, with D possibly being TRBD1 (6 bases). Trimming stripped 5 bases from V and 7 bases from J, with 17 bases between. Germline CDR1 reads MNHEY; CDR2 reads SVGAGI. The length of the CDR3 is 15 residues.